The T cell receptor (beta chain) described here comes from a study of STAT5B mutations in CD4+ large granular lymphocyte leukemia. Study in general: Among healthy donors, a particular HLA allele went with more CDR3 'QG' motifs. Whole-study findings and limits: Patient CD4-sorted repertoires stayed more clonal than healthy ones after leukemic-clone removal.

Points on this clone: Its antigen is still unknown.

The CDR3 runs to 11 residues. V lost 2 bases to trimming and J lost 0 bases, with 1 base between them. From germline, CDR1 is DFQATT and CDR2 SNEGSKA (reference sequence). Assay used: immunoSEQ multiplex PCR; TCRdb lists only in-frame clones, some missing. Here the sample spans roughly 29,000 clones, about 69% being singletons. The material sequenced was CD4+ T cells from blood buffy coats. The gene calls are TRBV20-1 and TRBJ1-1, with D uncertain. The sequence was collected from a human donor in good health. CDR3 loop: CSARMNTEAFF. The CDR3, as DNA: TGCAGTGCTAGAATGAACACTGAAGCTTTCTTT.